This is a list of T cell receptor beta chains from one sample in a study of vaccination and CD4 T cells after COVID-19. Their antigens remain unidentified. TCRdb used MiXCR to reprocess the PCR reads, holding one entry per CDR3 protein. The data hold about 23,000 distinct CDR3 sequences, with 58% observed a single time. The sequenced sample consisted of CD4+ T cells from blood, cultured in vitro. The receptors were gathered from a human donor who had recovered from COVID-19. CDR3s include the opening cysteine and the closing phenylalanine or tryptophan. The D gene is left open where the match is weak. Size values are once, few and many counts, or a class for expanded clones, and some rows have none.

D gene,clone size,J gene,V gene,CDR3 protein,CDR3 DNA
TRBD1,NA,TRBJ1-1,TRBV6-2/TRBV6-3,CASSYSWDRVNTEAFF,TGTGCCAGCAGTTACTCGTGGGACAGGGTGAACACTGAAGCTTTCTTT
NA,NA,TRBJ1-6,TRBV5-4,CASSTGPSPLHF,TGTGCCAGCAGCACCGGTCCCTCACCCCTCCACTTT
TRBD1,NA,TRBJ1-2,TRBV5-1,CASSIPGQGNGYTF,TGCGCCAGCAGCATCCCGGGACAGGGAAACGGCTACACCTTC
TRBD1,NA,TRBJ1-1,TRBV6-5,CASSYTRTGSEAFF,TGTGCCAGCAGTTACACCCGGACAGGGTCTGAAGCTTTCTTT
NA,NA,TRBJ2-5,TRBV12-3/TRBV12-4,CASSIRLLWEYQETQYF,TGTGCCAGCAGTATTCGACTCCTCTGGGAGTACCAAGAGACCCAGTACTTC
TRBD1,NA,TRBJ1-5,TRBV27,CASQGTGPSNQPQHF,TGTGCCAGCCAGGGGACAGGGCCTAGCAATCAGCCCCAGCATTTT
NA,NA,TRBJ2-7,TRBV7-2,CASSFKGPRSYFEQYF,TGTGCCAGCAGCTTCAAGGGGCCGCGGTCTTACTTCGAGCAGTACTTC
NA,NA,TRBJ1-2,TRBV27,CASAPGQPYYGYTF,TGTGCCAGCGCCCCGGGACAACCTTATTATGGCTACACCTTC
NA,NA,TRBJ1-2,TRBV6-2/TRBV6-3,CASSFRQTGFNGYTF,TGTGCCAGCAGTTTCCGCCAAACAGGGTTTAATGGCTACACCTTC
NA,NA,TRBJ2-1,TRBV5-8,CASSLGPGLLGYNEQFF,TGTGCCAGCAGCTTGGGGCCCGGACTACTCGGTTACAATGAGCAGTTCTTC
TRBD2,NA,TRBJ2-1,TRBV19,CASSIPAGGNNEQFF,TGTGCCAGTAGTATACCAGCGGGAGGGAACAATGAGCAGTTCTTC
NA,NA,TRBJ1-5,TRBV18,CASSPPEGRNQPQHF,TGTGCCAGCTCACCACCGGAGGGGAGGAATCAGCCCCAGCATTTT
TRBD2,NA,TRBJ2-1,TRBV20-1,CSARDRGSGRGTYNEQFF,TGCAGTGCTAGAGATCGGGGTAGCGGGAGAGGGACCTACAATGAGCAGTTCTTC
TRBD1,large,TRBJ2-7,TRBV18,CASSPGQGFYEQYF,TGTGCCAGCTCACCCGGACAGGGGTTCTACGAGCAGTACTTC
NA,NA,TRBJ1-2,TRBV29-1,CSALTVAYGYTF,TGCAGCGCCTTGACAGTTGCCTATGGCTACACCTTC
NA,NA,TRBJ1-2,TRBV30,CAWTKSSNGYTF,TGTGCCTGGACCAAAAGCTCGAATGGCTACACCTTC
NA,NA,TRBJ1-6,TRBV5-4,CASSPAPSSYNSPLHF,TGTGCCAGCAGCCCAGCACCGAGCTCCTATAATTCACCCCTCCACTTT
NA,NA,TRBJ2-7,TRBV25-1,CASSSDRLPYEQYF,TGTGCCAGCAGTTCGGACAGACTTCCCTACGAGCAGTACTTC
NA,NA,TRBJ1-1,TRBV7-2,CASSPFLTGTNTEAFF,TGTGCCAGCAGCCCCTTCCTAACAGGGACGAACACTGAAGCTTTCTTT
NA,NA,TRBJ1-4,TRBV20-1,CSVMGPENEKLFF,TGCAGTGTTATGGGGCCGGAAAATGAAAAACTGTTTTTT
TRBD1,NA,TRBJ1-5,TRBV30,CAWSATGLQPQHF,TGTGCCTGGAGTGCGACAGGGCTTCAGCCCCAGCATTTT
TRBD1,NA,TRBJ1-3,TRBV20-1,CSAPLWQGAGNTIYF,TGCAGTGCTCCCCTTTGGCAGGGGGCGGGAAACACCATATATTTT
TRBD2,NA,TRBJ2-1,TRBV27,CASSFWGGGGNEQFF,TGTGCCAGCAGTTTTTGGGGAGGCGGGGGCAATGAGCAGTTCTTC
NA,few,TRBJ1-5,TRBV6-1,CASSQTRGGTGNQPQHF,TGTGCCAGCAGTCAGACTCGTGGGGGTACGGGGAATCAGCCCCAGCATTTT
TRBD2,few,TRBJ2-5,TRBV7-3,CASSLDSGGDSETQYF,TGTGCCAGCAGCCTCGATAGCGGGGGGGATTCAGAGACCCAGTACTTC
TRBD1,NA,TRBJ2-5,TRBV28,CASSLWGWDRGRETQYF,TGTGCCAGCAGTTTATGGGGCTGGGACAGGGGGAGGGAGACCCAGTACTTC
TRBD2,NA,TRBJ2-3,TRBV24-1,CATSPSGARPDTQYF,TGTGCCACCAGTCCCAGCGGGGCCCGTCCGGATACGCAGTATTTT
TRBD1,NA,TRBJ2-3,TRBV2,CASSSGTGPPDTQYF,TGTGCCAGCAGCTCCGGGACAGGGCCCCCAGATACGCAGTATTTT
NA,large,TRBJ1-1,TRBV18,CASSTGSPTEAFF,TGTGCCAGCTCAACAGGGTCCCCCACTGAAGCTTTCTTT
TRBD2,few,TRBJ2-2,TRBV7-3,CASSKGLAGGGTGELFF,TGTGCCAGCAGCAAAGGACTAGCGGGAGGTGGCACCGGGGAGCTGTTTTTT
NA,NA,TRBJ1-2,TRBV6-1,CASSEWVHLNYGYTF,TGTGCCAGCAGTGAATGGGTCCACTTGAACTATGGCTACACCTTC
NA,NA,TRBJ1-5,TRBV9,CASSRGNQPQHF,TGTGCCAGCAGCCGAGGGAATCAGCCCCAGCATTTT
NA,NA,TRBJ1-1,TRBV12-3/TRBV12-4,CASRPGAMNTEAFF,TGTGCCAGCAGACCCGGGGCCATGAACACTGAAGCTTTCTTT
TRBD1,NA,TRBJ1-5,TRBV7-3,CASSLTGDQPQHF,TGTGCCAGCAGCTTGACAGGGGATCAGCCCCAGCATTTT
NA,few,TRBJ2-1,TRBV12-3/TRBV12-4,CASSLGGGINEQFF,TGTGCCAGCAGTTTGGGCGGAGGTATCAATGAGCAGTTCTTC
TRBD1,NA,TRBJ2-1,TRBV6-5,CASSYERQGDNEQFF,TGTGCCAGCAGTTACGAGCGCCAGGGGGACAATGAGCAGTTCTTC
NA,NA,TRBJ2-2,TRBV18,CASSPGQNTGELFF,TGTGCCAGCTCACCTGGACAGAACACCGGGGAGCTGTTTTTT
NA,few,TRBJ1-2,TRBV27,CASRRGRGADGYGYTF,TGTGCCAGCCGGAGGGGTCGAGGGGCAGATGGCTATGGCTACACCTTC
TRBD2,NA,TRBJ2-7,TRBV20-1,CSAGGSSTGGEQYF,TGCAGTGCTGGCGGGAGCTCCACGGGCGGCGAGCAGTACTTC
TRBD1,NA,TRBJ2-2,TRBV12-3/TRBV12-4,CASSLWDRAGELFF,TGTGCCAGCAGTTTGTGGGACAGGGCCGGGGAGCTGTTTTTT
NA,few,TRBJ1-2,TRBV10-2,CASSAVLNYGYTF,TGCGCCAGCAGTGCGGTTTTGAACTATGGCTACACCTTC
NA,NA,TRBJ2-7,TRBV7-9,CASSLAHSPGFHEQYF,TGTGCCAGCAGCTTAGCGCACTCGCCGGGTTTCCACGAGCAGTACTTC
NA,few,TRBJ2-4,TRBV2,CASSPLRGDIQYF,TGTGCCAGCAGTCCCCTCCGGGGTGACATTCAGTACTTC
NA,NA,TRBJ1-4,TRBV5-4,CASSKDIRDSEKLFF,TGTGCCAGCAGCAAGGACATCCGGGATTCCGAAAAACTGTTTTTT
NA,NA,TRBJ2-7,TRBV18,CASAALHYEQYF,TGTGCCAGCGCGGCGCTACACTACGAGCAGTACTTC
NA,NA,TRBJ1-1,TRBV7-6,CASSLIRGNTEAFF,TGTGCCAGCAGCTTAATCAGGGGGAACACTGAAGCTTTCTTT
TRBD1,NA,TRBJ2-7,TRBV10-2,CASSEPGQLDKGQYF,TGCGCCAGCAGTGAGCCGGGACAGCTGGACAAAGGGCAGTACTTC
NA,few,TRBJ2-7,TRBV5-1,CASSLTGGAYEQYF,TGCGCCAGCAGCTTGACAGGAGGGGCCTACGAGCAGTACTTC
TRBD1,NA,TRBJ2-7,TRBV6-2/TRBV6-3,CASRKGQGYEQYF,TGTGCCAGCAGGAAGGGACAGGGCTACGAGCAGTACTTC
NA,NA,TRBJ1-2,TRBV11-3,CASSLGGDNYGYTF,TGTGCCAGCAGCTTAGGCGGGGACAACTATGGCTACACCTTC
NA,few,TRBJ1-1,TRBV6-5,CASSYSRGGTEAFF,TGTGCCAGCAGTTACTCTAGGGGAGGCACTGAAGCTTTCTTT